Listed here are 20 T cell receptor beta chains from one sample, sequenced in a study of blood T cell repertoires in COVID-19. Assay: immunoSEQ multiplex PCR; the TCRdb copy retains only in-frame clones and omits some. The top ten hold 60% to 80% of the sample, which has 30,000 to 40,000 clones, more than 85% seen once. Sequenced: peripheral blood. The receptors originated from a man aged 65 to 79 with acute or convalescent COVID-19.

The chain has TRBV3-1 (or the pseudogene TRBV3-2) and TRBJ2-1; tentatively, D is TRBD2 (6 bases). This CDR3 has 15 amino acids. Between the trimmed V and J ends, which lost 4 bases and 7 bases, there was a span of 17 bases. Germline assignment: CDR1 LGHDT and CDR2 YNNKEL (reference sequence). The CDR3 nucleotides read TGTGCCAGCAGCCCGTGGACGGGAGATGGGAATGAGCAGTTCTTC. This gives the protein CASSPWTGDGNEQFF.

The V gene is TRBV30, the J gene TRBJ2-5, with 7 bases matching TRBD1. V was pared by 3 bases and J by 8 bases, with 18 bases of the junction left unmatched. This CDR3 region has 16 residues. Germline V gene sequence: CDR1 GTSNPN, CDR2 SVGIG (reference sequence). DNA for the CDR3: TGTGCCTGGAGAAAGCCCGGGACAGCGACCCCCGGAACCCAGTACTTC. Encoded protein: CAWRKPGTATPGTQYF.

The chain employs TRBV4-2 and TRBJ1-5; no definite D call. With 5 bases removed from V and 6 bases from J, the gap between germline ends came to 17 bases. CDR1 and CDR2 from the germline V gene are LGHNA and YNFKEQ. CDR3 length: 15 amino acids. Written as DNA, the CDR3 is TGTGCCAGCAGCTCAGAGGGCTCAGGCCGTCAGCCCCAGCATTTT. As protein: CASSSEGSGRQPQHF.

The CDR3 protein is CASSPSAGTEAFF. CDR3 in DNA: TGTGCCAGCAGCCCATCGGCGGGAACTGAAGCTTTCTTT. The chain couples TRBV3-1 (or the pseudogene TRBV3-2) to TRBJ1-1; D gene ambiguous. V was pared by 4 bases and J by 5 bases, with 11 bases between. The germline gives CDR1 LGHDT, CDR2 YNNKEL (reference sequence). This CDR3 comprises 13 residues.

The chain combines TRBV18 with TRBJ1-3; no firm D call. The CDR3 has 15 residues. CDR1 and CDR2 from the germline V gene are KGHSH and LQKENI. V lost 2 bases, J lost 0 bases, and 8 bases lay in between. CDR3 sequence (DNA): TGTGCCAGCTCACCAGAGCGGTCCTCTGGAAACACCATATATTTT. The encoded protein is CASSPERSSGNTIYF.

V gene TRBV3-1 (or the pseudogene TRBV3-2) combines with J gene TRBJ1-6; D is undetermined. This CDR3 contains 15 residues. Trimming removed 2 bases at V and 0 bases at J, with 5 bases between. Looked up from germline, CDR1 is LGHDT and CDR2 is YNNKEL (reference sequence). Written as DNA, the CDR3 is TGTGCCAGCAGCCAAATCAGCTCCTATAATTCACCCCTCCACTTT. Translated: CASSQISSYNSPLHF.

The chain carries TRBV3-1 (or the pseudogene TRBV3-2) and TRBJ1-4; TRBD1 is a possible D gene (6 bases). This CDR3 comprises 14 residues. Trimming cost V 8 bases and J 2 bases, with 12 bases left between them. CDR1 and CDR2 (germline): LGHDT, YNNKEL (reference sequence). CDR3: CASGPTGTNEKLFF. The CDR3 DNA sequence: TGTGCCAGCGGGCCCACAGGGACTAATGAAAAACTGTTTTTT.

This clone showed up just a few times. This chain links TRBV29-1 with TRBJ1-1; the D gene is possibly TRBD1 (5 bases). The V gene's germline CDR1 is SQVTM and CDR2 ANQGSEA. The CDR3 contains 11 residues. CDR3 residues: CGGGVYTEAFF. DNA for the CDR3: TGCGGGGGAGGGGTGTACACTGAAGCTTTCTTT.

The rearrangement joins TRBV5-4 to TRBJ2-3; 9 bases fit TRBD2. CDR1 and CDR2 (germline): SGHNT, YYREEE (reference sequence). This CDR3 contains 15 residues. V shed 5 bases and J 10 bases; nucleotides not matched to a gene: 14. The CDR3 DNA reads TGTGCCAGCAGGGCCGACTTTGCGGGAGGGCTGGCGCAGTATTTT. Amino acid sequence: CASRADFAGGLAQYF.

The J gene is TRBJ1-1, the V gene TRBV13; D unclear. This CDR3 is 14 amino acids long. With 4 bases removed from V and 0 bases from J, the gap between germline ends came to 9 bases. Germline V gene sequence: CDR1 PRHDT, CDR2 FYEKMQ (reference sequence). CDR3 sequence reads: CASSSPLMNTEAFF. The CDR3, as DNA: TGTGCCAGCAGCTCCCCCCTAATGAACACTGAAGCTTTCTTT.

The chain couples TRBV7-9 to TRBJ2-5, with 8 bases identical to TRBD2. The germline gives CDR1 SEHNR, CDR2 FQNEAQ (reference sequence). This CDR3 has 15 amino acids. J was trimmed by 2 bases and V by 8 bases; bases with no gene match: 10. The CDR3 spells CASATGGAGQETQYF. The CDR3 coding sequence is TGTGCCAGCGCCACCGGGGGGGCCGGGCAAGAGACCCAGTACTTC.

The V gene is TRBV5-1, the J gene TRBJ2-7; 9 bases fit TRBD1. CDR1 is SGHRS and CDR2 is YFSETQ in the germline V gene. This CDR3 spans 15 amino acids. V was pared by 0 bases and J by 0 bases, with 1 base of the junction left unmatched. CDR3 protein: CASSLGTGVSYEQYF. Written as DNA, the CDR3 is TGCGCCAGCAGCTTGGGGACAGGGGTCTCCTACGAGCAGTACTTC.

This rearrangement joins TRBV7-3 to TRBJ2-1, with D possibly TRBD2 on 6 matching bases. The germline CDR1 and CDR2 sequences are SGHTA and FQGTGA. V was pared by 1 base and J by 5 bases, with 9 bases between. The CDR3 has 14 residues. The CDR3 bases are TGTGCCAGCAGCTTAAGAGCGGGCCACAATGAGCAGTTCTTC. Translation gives CASSLRAGHNEQFF.

The V and J genes are TRBV5-4 and TRBJ1-6, with D maybe TRBD1 (5 bases). The V end lost 0 bases, the J end lost 5 bases, and 9 bases lay between the germline ends. There are 15 residues in the CDR3. The germline V gene encodes CDR1 SGHNT and CDR2 YYREEE (reference sequence). The CDR3 spells CASSLDSGNNSPLHF. The DNA for the CDR3 is TGTGCCAGCAGCTTGGATTCAGGGAATAATTCACCCCTCCACTTT.

On this clone itself: Within the sample, other DNA sequences also encode this same CDR3. The J gene is TRBJ1-2, the V gene TRBV30; D is undetermined. Trimming took 3 bases from V and 8 from J, leaving 13 bases between them. The germline CDR1 and CDR2 sequences are GTSNPN and SVGIG (reference sequence). The CDR3 contains 12 residues. For the CDR3, the DNA is TGTGCCTGGAGCAGAGGGCGCCGGGGCTACACCTTC. Protein sequence: CAWSRGRRGYTF.

The chain uses TRBV19 and TRBJ1-1, with D unresolved. Trimming stripped 7 bases from V and 0 bases from J, with 9 bases between. The CDR3 length is 13 residues. Germline-derived CDR1 and CDR2 are LNHDA and SQIVND (reference sequence). The CDR3 is CASTTYMNTEAFF. Here the CDR3 DNA reads TGTGCCAGTACCACCTATATGAACACTGAAGCTTTCTTT.

This clone was picked up one time. V and J are TRBV13 and TRBJ1-2, with 8 bases lining up with TRBD1. Germline V CDR1 and CDR2: PRHDT, FYEKMQ (reference sequence). This CDR3 is built from 14 residues. The V and J ends lost 5 bases and 6 bases, in that order; junction bases with no gene match: 8. The chain's CDR3 is CASSIVQGADGYTF. DNA for the CDR3: TGTGCCAGCAGCATCGTCCAGGGGGCCGATGGCTACACCTTC.

Here the CDR3 DNA reads TGTGCCAGCAGCCATGGGCCTAACTATGGCTACACCTTC. Protein sequence: CASSHGPNYGYTF. This sequence joins TRBV14 and TRBJ1-2; no firm D call. V was cut by 3 bases and J by 0 bases, with 5 bases left in between. The V gene's germline CDR1 is SGHDN and CDR2 FVKESK. The CDR3 spans 13 residues.

Details on this clone: The junction does not match germline at one end; this may be a read error. This chain connects TRBV28 to TRBJ2-7; 10 positions agree with TRBD1. Germline lookup yields CDR1 MDHEN and CDR2 SYDVKM. The CDR3 consists of 12 residues. The CDR3 nucleotides read TGTGCCAGCAGTTTCCCGGGACAGGGGAGTTGTTTC. This translates into CASSFPGQGSCF.

V and J are TRBV10-3 and TRBJ1-1; TRBD1 might be the D (5 bases). Germline V CDR1 and CDR2: ENHRY, SYGVKD. The CDR3 is 15 amino acids. Trimming took 6 bases from V and 2 from J, leaving 16 bases between them. This CDR3 is CAISGTGRANTEAFF. Written as DNA, the CDR3 is TGTGCCATCAGCGGGACTGGTAGGGCTAACACTGAAGCTTTCTTT.